This TCR beta chain stems from a study of Graves' ophthalmopathy and Graves' hyperthyroidism (dated by TCRdb to 2017 to 2018). About the investigation overall: Peripheral blood was collected at initial diagnosis, prior to any treatment. T-cell repertoires of thyroid tissue and blood were compared in five or six hyperthyroidism patients. The study used TCR beta repertoire signatures to distinguish Graves' ophthalmopathy from Graves' hyperthyroidism and to predict progression to ophthalmopathy. Following sampling, methimazole starting at 30 mg daily was administered to hyperthyroidism patients, and high-dose intravenous methylprednisolone was administered to ophthalmopathy patients. An independent validation cohort comprised some 19 hyperthyroidism patients and about 16 patients who later progressed from hyperthyroidism to ophthalmopathy. In total, around 140 blood samples were TCR-sequenced: approximately 42 ophthalmopathy, roughly 80 hyperthyroidism and some 17 hyperthyroidism-to-ophthalmopathy patients. To explore V-J signatures distinguishing ophthalmopathy from hyperthyroidism, a discovery set of around 97 patients (more than 40 ophthalmopathy, roughly 55 stable hyperthyroidism) was enrolled.

For repertoire sequencing, TCR beta CDR3 regions were amplified from RNA transcripts. A first-round RT-PCR used HTBI primers with the Qiagen OneStep RT-PCR kit, followed by a second-round multiplex PCR, size selection and purification. Libraries were sequenced paired-end with 100 bp reads on an Illumina HiSeq2000. The paper's data handling went like this. SOAPnuke was used to process the reads, throwing out any read that had adapters, had uncalled bases, had a mean Phred below 15, or lacked an exact constant-primer or identifier match. COPE v1.2.5 was used to merge the high-quality paired reads. Clonotypes were defined as unique nucleotide sequences and were aligned to IMGT TRB V, D and J references using MiTCR v1.1. The analysis was limited to V-J combinations with a frequency above 0.0001, which together covered 99.2% of repertoires. For each V-J combination, a TCR clonal expansion and chaos score was defined as the ratio of F50 clonal expansion to chaos observed in the TCRdist matrix. Welch's t-statistics and random forest were used to narrow the features down to 13 V-J combinations, which were then fed into a naive Bayes classifier. The similarity between thyroid and blood repertoires was quantified using the Morisita-Horn index. The public reads were reanalyzed by TCRdb: fastp trimming at Q25, MiXCR alignment, in-frame beta chains only. Every CDR3 protein is listed once, alongside the most common genes and DNA of its rows. V and J calls and clone size were set by TCRdb, not the authors. This sample holds 400,000 or so distinct CDR3 sequences; about 18% were observed only once. Together, the top ten hold around 2.4% of the sample.

Broad study findings and their caveats: Among expanded thyroid clonotypes with frequency above 0.001, most also showed up in blood, which suggests that blood repertoires may reflect the thyroid immune response. In cross-validation, the 13-signature model distinguished ophthalmopathy from stable hyperthyroidism with 85% to 90% sensitivity and 81% to 83% specificity, and in the test set the corresponding values were roughly 80% and 76%. Sample size was not statistically predetermined, and group allocation was not concealed from the investigators. In validation, the model predicted ophthalmopathy progression with about 64% sensitivity and about 77% specificity; roughly eleven predicted patients were CT-confirmed with GO in a median of approximately 6.2 months.

A patient counted as having stable hyperthyroidism if there was no progression to ophthalmopathy within 18 months of follow-up. Hyperthyroidism patients were newly diagnosed, with disease duration under 2 months, and aged 18 to 65 years. Anyone with other autoimmune diseases, uncontrolled infections, pregnancy or lactation was excluded from the study. Diagnosis was based on clinical symptoms, serum thyroxine, TRAb, thyroid ultrasound and orbital computed tomography. PBMCs were isolated from approximately 10 ml of fresh peripheral blood by Ficoll-Paque density gradient centrifugation. Total RNA was extracted using Trizol reagent, and RNA quality was checked on an Agilent 2100 Bioanalyzer. The germline V end is reduced by 8 bases and the J end by 15 bases; junction bases left unmatched: 19. Including cysteine and phenylalanine, the CDR3 has 14 amino acids. The read is trimmed to its CDR3 DNA, 42 bases read in frame from base 1.

This clonotype was detected ten times or more. Its cognate antigen has yet to be identified. Qualities for individual bases were not recorded, and no much larger clone is one base off. What was sequenced was peripheral blood. This receptor chain uses TRBV12-3 or TRBV12-4 and TRBJ1-5, with TRBD1 identical over 7 junction bases. This receptor was taken from an adult woman with stable Graves' hyperthyroidism. CDR3 region: CASAQETGLNPAHF. The nucleotide sequence is TGTGCCAGCGCCCAGGAGACAGGGCTCAATCCAGCGCATTTT.